This TCR beta chain was sequenced for a study of metastatic and nonmetastatic thyroid tumors. TCRdb re-called clones via MiXCR from the PCR reads. The table shows 23,000 or so clones, with about 20% occurring only once. Thyroid surgery was performed in patients who had received no treatment beforehand. V lost 3 bases to trimming and J lost 8 bases, with 19 bases between them. This CDR3 contains 14 residues. Germline CDR1 and CDR2: DFQATT and SNEGSKA (reference sequence). Sequencing used blood. The TCR was taken from a male donor with papillary thyroid cancer or a benign thyroid nodule (not recorded which). Some clones in this sample may be carry-over from other donors' samples. V gene TRBV20-1 combines with J gene TRBJ1-2, with a tentative D call TRBD1 (6 bases). The CDR3 nucleotides read TGCAGTGCTAGCGAGTCCCTGGGGGCAATAGGCTACACCTTC. Translating it yields CSASESLGAIGYTF.